The T cell receptor (beta chain) under discussion was sequenced for a study of cytomegalovirus exposure and HLA in healthy donors. Findings and limits, study-wide: Versus the roughly 670-donor mean, an Asian-associated ancestry cluster reportedly showed fewer N-insertions in a later analysis.

The CDR3 contains 14 residues. The V gene lost 4 bases and the J gene lost 5 bases, with 15 bases spanning the gap. Germline V lookup: CDR1 MNHEY, CDR2 SMNVEV (reference sequence). 60 Vbeta and 13 Jbeta primers were used in PCR. Produced via immunoSEQ multiplex PCR; TCRdb's table is partial and in-frame only. The sample shows around 140,000 clones, about 75% of them seen only once. Points on this clone: Its cognate antigen is unknown.

This clonotype originated in a middle-aged man in good health and CMV-seronegative. The chain has TRBV27 and TRBJ2-7; TRBD2 is a possible D gene (5 bases). The sequenced sample consisted of PBMCs. This chain's CDR3 is CASSSPGGSHEQYF. In nucleotides, the CDR3 is TGTGCCAGCAGTTCCCCGGGCGGGTCCCACGAGCAGTACTTC.